The present T cell receptor beta chain was sequenced within a study of OX40 agonist ivuxolimab in advanced cancers. This clone was seen just once. Profiling relied on immunoSEQ multiplex PCR, and the TCRdb table lists in-frame clones only, not all of them. The sample holds roughly 100,000 clones, roughly 84% seen once. It was autoimmune disease history or systemic immunosuppression that excluded patients. J was trimmed by 5 bases and V by 1 base; bases with no gene match: 7. There are 16 residues in the CDR3. Germline V gene sequence: CDR1 SGHAT, CDR2 FQNNGV. Material: CD4+ or CD8+ T cells sorted from blood, obtained in a trial of the OX40 agonist ivuxolimab. The source is an adult with an advanced solid tumor such as melanoma, head and neck, liver or kidney cancer. The chain joins TRBV11-2 to TRBJ1-3; the match to TRBD1 covers 8 bases. CDR3 region: CASSLVAGQGRNTIYF. Here the CDR3 DNA reads TGTGCCAGCAGCTTAGTAGCCGGACAGGGTCGAAACACCATATATTTT. Drawing the rest from reference TRBV11-2 and TRBJ1-3, the complete variable domain is EAGVAQSPRYKIIEKRQSVAFWCNPISGHATLYWYQQILGQGPKLLIQFQNNGVVDDSQLPKDRFSAERLKGVDSTLKIQPAKLEDSAVYLCASSLVAGQGRNTIYFGEGSWLTVV.